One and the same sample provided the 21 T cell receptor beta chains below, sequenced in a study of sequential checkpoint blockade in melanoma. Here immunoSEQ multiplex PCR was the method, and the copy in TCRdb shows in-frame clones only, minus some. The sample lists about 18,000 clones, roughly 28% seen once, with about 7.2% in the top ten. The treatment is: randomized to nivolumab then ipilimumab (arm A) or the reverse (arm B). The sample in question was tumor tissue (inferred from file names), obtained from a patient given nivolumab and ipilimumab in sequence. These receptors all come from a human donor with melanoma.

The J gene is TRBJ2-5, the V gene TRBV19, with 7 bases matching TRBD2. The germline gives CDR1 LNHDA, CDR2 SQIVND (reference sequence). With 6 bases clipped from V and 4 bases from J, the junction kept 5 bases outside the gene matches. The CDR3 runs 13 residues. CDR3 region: CASRRLAGETQYF. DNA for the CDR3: TGTGCCAGTAGGCGACTAGCTGGAGAGACCCAGTACTTC.

CDR3 residues: CASRGDSYEQYF. DNA of the CDR3: TGCGCCAGCCGTGGGGACAGCTACGAGCAGTACTTC. V and J are TRBV10-2 and TRBJ2-7; 7 bases fit TRBD1. This CDR3 region has 12 residues. Germline V gives CDR1 WSHSY, CDR2 SAAADI. J lost 3 bases, V lost 8 bases, and 4 bases had no gene match.

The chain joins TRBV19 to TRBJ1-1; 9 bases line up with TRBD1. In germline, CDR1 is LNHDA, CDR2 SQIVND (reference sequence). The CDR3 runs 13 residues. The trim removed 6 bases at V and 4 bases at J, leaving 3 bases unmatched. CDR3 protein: CASRDRGVTEAFF. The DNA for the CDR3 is TGTGCCAGTAGGGACAGGGGCGTCACTGAAGCTTTCTTT.

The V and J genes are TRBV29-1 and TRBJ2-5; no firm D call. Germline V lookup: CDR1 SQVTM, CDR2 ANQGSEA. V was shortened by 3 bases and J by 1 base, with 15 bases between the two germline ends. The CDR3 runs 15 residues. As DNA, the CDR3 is TGCAGCGTTGAGCGCAGCCTAACAACCCAAGAGACCCAGTACTTC. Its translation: CSVERSLTTQETQYF.

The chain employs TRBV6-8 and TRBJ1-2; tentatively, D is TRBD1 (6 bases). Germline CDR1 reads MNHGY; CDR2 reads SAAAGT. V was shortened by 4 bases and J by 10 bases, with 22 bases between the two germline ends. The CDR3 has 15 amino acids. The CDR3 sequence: CASSLSGVRAESYTF. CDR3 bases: TGTGCCAGCAGTTTGTCAGGGGTCCGTGCTGAGTCCTACACCTTC.

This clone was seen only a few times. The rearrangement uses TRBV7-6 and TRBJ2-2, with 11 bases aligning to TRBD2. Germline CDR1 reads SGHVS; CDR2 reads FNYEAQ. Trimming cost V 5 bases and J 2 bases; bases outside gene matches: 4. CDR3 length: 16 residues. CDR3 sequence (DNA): TGTGCCAGCAGCACGGGACTAGCGGAAAACACCGGGGAGCTGTTTTTT. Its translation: CASSTGLAENTGELFF. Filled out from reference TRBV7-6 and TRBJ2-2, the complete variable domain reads GAGVSQSPRYKVTKRGQDVALRCDPISGHVSLYWYRQALGQGPEFLTYFNYEAQQDKSGLPNDRFSAERPEGSISTLTIQRTEQRDSAMYRCASSTGLAENTGELFFGEGSRLTVL.

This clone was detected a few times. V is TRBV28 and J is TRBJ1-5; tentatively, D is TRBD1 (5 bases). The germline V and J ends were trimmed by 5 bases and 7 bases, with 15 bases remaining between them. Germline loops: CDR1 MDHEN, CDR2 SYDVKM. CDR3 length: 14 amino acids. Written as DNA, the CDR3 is TGTGCCAGCAGTCTGACCAGGGTGAGCCAGCCCCAGCATTTT. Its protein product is CASSLTRVSQPQHF.

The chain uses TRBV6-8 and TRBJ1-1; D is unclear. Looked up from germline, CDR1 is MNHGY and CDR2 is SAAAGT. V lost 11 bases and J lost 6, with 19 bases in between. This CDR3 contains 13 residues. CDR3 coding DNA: TGTGCCTGCCTCATGGGCGTGTGGGCTGAAGCTTTCTTT. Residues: CACLMGVWAEAFF.

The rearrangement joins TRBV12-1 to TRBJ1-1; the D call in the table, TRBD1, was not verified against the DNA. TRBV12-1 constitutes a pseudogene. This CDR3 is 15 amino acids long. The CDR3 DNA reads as TGTGCCAGCAGCTTTGCGGTCCCAGGGAACACTGAAGCTTTCTTT. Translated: CASSFAVPGNTEAFF.

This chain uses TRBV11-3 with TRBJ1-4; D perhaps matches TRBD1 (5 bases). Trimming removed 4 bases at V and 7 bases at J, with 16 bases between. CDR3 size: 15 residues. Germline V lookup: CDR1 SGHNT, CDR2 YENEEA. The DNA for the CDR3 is TGTGCCAGCAGCTCGGTCCGGGGCCGAGTTGAAAAACTGTTTTTT. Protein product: CASSSVRGRVEKLFF.

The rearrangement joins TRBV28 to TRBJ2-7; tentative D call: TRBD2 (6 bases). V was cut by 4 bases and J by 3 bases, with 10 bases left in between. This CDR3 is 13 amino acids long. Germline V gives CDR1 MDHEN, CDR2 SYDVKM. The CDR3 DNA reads TGTGCCAGCAGTTCGGCGGGATTCTACGAGCAGTACTTC. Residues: CASSSAGFYEQYF. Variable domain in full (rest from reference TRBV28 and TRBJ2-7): DVKVTQSSRYLVKRTGEKVFLECVQDMDHENMFWYRQDPGLGLRLIYFSYDVKMKEKGDIPEGYSVSREKKERFSLILESASTNQTSMYLCASSSAGFYEQYFGPGTRLTVT.

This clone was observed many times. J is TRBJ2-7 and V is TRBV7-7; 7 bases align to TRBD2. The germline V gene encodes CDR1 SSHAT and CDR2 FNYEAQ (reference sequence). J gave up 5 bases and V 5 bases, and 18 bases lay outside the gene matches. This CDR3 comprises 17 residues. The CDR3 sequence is CASSHLAAGGGRDEQYF. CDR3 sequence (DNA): TGTGCCAGCAGCCACTTAGCGGCCGGCGGGGGTAGGGACGAGCAGTACTTC.

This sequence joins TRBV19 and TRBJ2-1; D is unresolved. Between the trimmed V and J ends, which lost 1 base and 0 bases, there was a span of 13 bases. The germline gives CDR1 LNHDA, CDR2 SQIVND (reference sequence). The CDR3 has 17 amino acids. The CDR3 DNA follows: TGTGCCAGTAGTATAGCGCCAGCCACCCTCTCCTACAATGAGCAGTTCTTC. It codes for CASSIAPATLSYNEQFF.

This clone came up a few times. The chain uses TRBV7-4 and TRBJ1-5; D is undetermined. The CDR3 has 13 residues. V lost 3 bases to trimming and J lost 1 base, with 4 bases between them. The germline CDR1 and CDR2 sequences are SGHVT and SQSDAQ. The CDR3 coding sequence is TGTGCCAGCAGCTTTTGGAGCAATCAGCCCCAGCATTTT. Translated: CASSFWSNQPQHF.

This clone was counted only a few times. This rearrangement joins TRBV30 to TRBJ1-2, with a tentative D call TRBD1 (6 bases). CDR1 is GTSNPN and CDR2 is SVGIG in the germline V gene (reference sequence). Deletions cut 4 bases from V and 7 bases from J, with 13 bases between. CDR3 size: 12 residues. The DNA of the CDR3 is TGTGCCTGGAATTGGGGGGCGGGTGGCTACACCTTC. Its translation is CAWNWGAGGYTF. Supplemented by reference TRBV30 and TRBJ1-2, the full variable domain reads SQTIHQWPATLVQPVGSPLSLECTVEGTSNPNLYWYRQAAGRGLQLLFYSVGIGQISSEVPQNLSASRPQDRQFILSSKKLLLSDSGFYLCAWNWGAGGYTFGSGTRLTVV.

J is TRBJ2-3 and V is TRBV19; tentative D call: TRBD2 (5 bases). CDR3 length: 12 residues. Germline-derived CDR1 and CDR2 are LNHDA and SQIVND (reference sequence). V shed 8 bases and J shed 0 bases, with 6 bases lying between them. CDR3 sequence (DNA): TGTGCCAGTTGGACTAGCACAGATACGCAGTATTTT. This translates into CASWTSTDTQYF.

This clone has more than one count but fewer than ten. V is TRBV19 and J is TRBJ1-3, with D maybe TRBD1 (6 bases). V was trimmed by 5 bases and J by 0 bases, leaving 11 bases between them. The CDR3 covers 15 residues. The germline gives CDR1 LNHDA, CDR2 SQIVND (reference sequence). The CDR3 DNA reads TGTGCCAGTAGTCAGGGGATTGTCTCTGGAAACACCATATATTTT. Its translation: CASSQGIVSGNTIYF. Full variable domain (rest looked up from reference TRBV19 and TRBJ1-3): DGGITQSPKYLFRKEGQNVTLSCEQNLNHDAMYWYRQDPGQGLRLIYYSQIVNDFQKGDIAEGYSVSREKKESFPLTVTSAQKNPTAFYLCASSQGIVSGNTIYFGEGSWLTVV.

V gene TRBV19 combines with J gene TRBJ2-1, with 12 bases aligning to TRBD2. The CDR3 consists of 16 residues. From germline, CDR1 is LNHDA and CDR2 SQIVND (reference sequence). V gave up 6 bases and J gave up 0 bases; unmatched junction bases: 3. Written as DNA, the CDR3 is TGTGCCAGTAGACTAGCGGGAGGCCTCTCCTACAATGAGCAGTTCTTC. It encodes CASRLAGGLSYNEQFF.

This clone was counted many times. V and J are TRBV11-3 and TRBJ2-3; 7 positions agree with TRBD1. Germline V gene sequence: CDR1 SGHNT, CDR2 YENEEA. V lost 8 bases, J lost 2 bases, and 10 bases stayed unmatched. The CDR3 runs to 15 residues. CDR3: CASVEDRKDTDTQYF. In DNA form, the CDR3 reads TGTGCCAGCGTAGAGGACAGGAAGGACACAGATACGCAGTATTTT.

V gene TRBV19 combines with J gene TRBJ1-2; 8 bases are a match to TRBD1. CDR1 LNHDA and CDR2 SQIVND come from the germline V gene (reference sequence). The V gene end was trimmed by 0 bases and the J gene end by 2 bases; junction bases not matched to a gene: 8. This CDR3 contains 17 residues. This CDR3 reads CASSIDRRRGLNYGYTF. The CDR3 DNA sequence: TGTGCCAGTAGTATAGATCGGCGCAGGGGGCTCAACTATGGCTACACCTTC.

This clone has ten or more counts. CDR3 sequence reads: CASSQLTGQGRYEQYF. CDR3 nucleotide sequence: TGTGCCAGCAGCCAACTAACGGGACAGGGAAGGTACGAGCAGTACTTC. V and J are TRBV7-6 and TRBJ2-7, with TRBD1 matching over 9 bases. This CDR3 is built from 16 residues. CDR1 is SGHVS, CDR2 FNYEAQ, per germline. The V and J ends lost 5 bases and 4 bases, in that order; junction bases with no gene match: 12.